These 29 T cell receptor beta chains share one sample of origin, sequenced in a study of T cell responses to AZD1222 COVID-19 vaccine. TCRdb keeps only in-frame clones here, not all; method: immunoSEQ multiplex PCR. Found here are under 150,000 clones, about 89% of them singletons; the top ten hold less than 3.5%. This specimen was peripheral blood, taken on day 0 of MenACWY control vaccination. The source is an adult in good health.

This clone was observed a few times. The chain is built from TRBV5-1 and TRBJ2-1; D may be TRBD1 (6 bases). The CDR3 has 13 residues. Trimming pared 4 bases from V and 8 bases from J, leaving 13 bases between. Germline V lookup: CDR1 SGHRS, CDR2 YFSETQ. CDR3 region: CASSPGQIDEQFF. DNA for the CDR3: TGCGCCAGCAGCCCGGGACAAATCGATGAGCAGTTCTTC.

The CDR3 coding sequence is TGTGCCAGCAGTATACACGGACAGGGTCGGACTGAAGCTTTCTTT. Translated: CASSIHGQGRTEAFF. The chain has TRBV27 and TRBJ1-1, with 8 bases fitting TRBD1. CDR1 is MNHEY and CDR2 is SMNVEV in the germline V gene (reference sequence). The CDR3 has 15 residues. Trimming at V came to 5 bases and at J to 5 bases, leaving 10 bases not matched to a gene.

The V gene is TRBV27, the J gene TRBJ1-1; 11 nucleotides agree with TRBD1. The germline CDR1 and CDR2 sequences are MNHEY and SMNVEV (reference sequence). There are 15 residues in the CDR3. The V and J ends lost 7 bases and 3 bases, in that order; junction bases with no gene match: 7. Here the CDR3 reads CASISRTGGYTEAFF. CDR3 coding DNA: TGTGCCAGCATCTCTAGGACAGGGGGCTACACTGAAGCTTTCTTT.

The chain has TRBV5-6 and TRBJ2-7, with TRBD1 matching 8 bases. Looked up from germline, CDR1 is SGHDT and CDR2 is YYEEEE. The V gene end was trimmed by 0 bases and the J gene end by 0 bases; junction bases not matched to a gene: 2. This CDR3 has 15 residues. The CDR3 reads CASSLGQGISYEQYF. CDR3 sequence (DNA): TGTGCCAGCAGCTTGGGACAGGGGATCTCCTACGAGCAGTACTTC.

The chain recombines TRBV11-2 with TRBJ2-3; 9 nucleotides agree with TRBD2. The CDR3 spans 16 residues. After removal of 5 bases from V and 6 bases from J, the junction contained 12 bases not matched to a gene. Germline assignment: CDR1 SGHAT and CDR2 FQNNGV. DNA for the CDR3: TGTGCCAGCAGCCCCCGGGCTAGCGGGATAACGGATACGCAGTATTTT. This codes for CASSPRASGITDTQYF.

V gene TRBV27 combines with J gene TRBJ2-2; D is uncertain. Germline CDR1 is MNHEY and CDR2 is SMNVEV (reference sequence). The CDR3 has 15 residues. V gave up 5 bases and J gave up 7 bases, with 17 bases separating them. The CDR3 here is CASSILGTLGGELFF. As DNA, the CDR3 is TGTGCCAGCAGTATCCTCGGAACCCTCGGCGGGGAGCTGTTTTTT.

The chain uses TRBV18 and TRBJ1-2; D uncertain. With 1 base removed from V and 0 bases from J, the gap between germline ends came to 9 bases. The CDR3 runs 15 residues. From germline, CDR1 is KGHSH and CDR2 LQKENI. The CDR3 DNA sequence: TGTGCCAGCTCACCACTGGCAGACGCTAACTATGGCTACACCTTC. This gives the protein CASSPLADANYGYTF.

The chain recombines TRBV5-1 with TRBJ1-6; D uncertain. V dropped 0 bases and J dropped 0 bases, with 19 bases sitting between them. The germline V gene has CDR1 SGHRS and CDR2 YFSETQ. This CDR3 has 20 residues. CDR3 in amino acids: CASSLVPANGESSYNSPLHF. CDR3 nucleotides: TGCGCCAGCAGCTTGGTCCCGGCGAACGGGGAGAGCTCCTATAATTCACCCCTCCACTTT.

The chain is built from TRBV7-3 and TRBJ2-1; TRBD1 aligns across 7 bases. This CDR3 contains 13 residues. With 0 bases clipped from V and 7 bases from J, the junction kept 0 bases outside the gene matches. In germline, CDR1 is SGHTA, CDR2 FQGTGA. CDR3 DNA sequence: TGTGCCAGCAGCTTAACGACAGGGAATGAGCAGTTCTTC. It yields the protein CASSLTTGNEQFF.

The chain carries TRBV7-2 and TRBJ2-7; 10 bases agree with TRBD2. The J segment lost 11 bases and the V segment lost 0 bases, leaving 10 bases of the junction unmatched. The CDR3 length is 15 residues. Germline CDR1 reads SGHTA; CDR2 reads FQGNSA. The CDR3 DNA follows: TGTGCCAGCAGCTTAGCGGAACGGCTAGCGGGAGTTAAGTACTTC. Its protein product is CASSLAERLAGVKYF.

The CDR3: CASSSILAGGRETQYF. In nucleotides, the CDR3 is TGTGCCAGCAGTTCCATACTAGCGGGGGGTAGGGAGACCCAGTACTTC. This chain uses TRBV6-2 or TRBV6-3 with TRBJ2-5; 12 bases agree with TRBD2. Germline CDR1 and CDR2: MNHEY and SVGEGT. The ends lost 4 bases at V and 5 bases at J; junction bases unmatched: 8. This CDR3 is 16 amino acids long.

The chain combines TRBV15 with TRBJ1-2; no reliable D call. Trimming cost V 5 bases and J 1 base, with 17 bases left between them. The CDR3 is 16 residues long. Germline loops: CDR1 LNHNV, CDR2 YYDKDF (reference sequence). CDR3 in DNA: TGTGCCACCAGCTCTGGATCCCTCGCCCTTAACTATGGCTACACCTTC. Amino acids: CATSSGSLALNYGYTF.

The rearrangement joins TRBV7-9 to TRBJ2-2; 7 nucleotides align to TRBD2. Germline CDR1 is SEHNR and CDR2 is FQNEAQ (reference sequence). This CDR3 region has 15 residues. Trimming removed 5 bases from V and 8 bases from J; junction bases left unmatched: 11. CDR3 sequence: CASSLGLVGPGELFF. CDR3 coding DNA: TGTGCCAGCAGCCTAGGACTAGTGGGGCCTGGGGAGCTGTTTTTT.

V is TRBV20-1 and J is TRBJ2-5; tentatively, D is TRBD1 (7 bases). The CDR3 length is 17 residues. Germline values: CDR1 DFQATT, CDR2 SNEGSKA (reference sequence). V shed 6 bases and J shed 2 bases, with 25 bases lying between them. The chain's CDR3 is CSASGVQGGRDQETQYF. The DNA of the CDR3 is TGCAGTGCCAGTGGGGTTCAGGGGGGAAGAGATCAAGAGACCCAGTACTTC.

This clone was seen once. The rearrangement joins TRBV11-2 to TRBJ2-3, with 7 bases that match TRBD2. J gave up 6 bases and V 0 bases, and 6 bases lay outside the gene matches. The length of the CDR3 is 15 residues. Germline-derived CDR1 and CDR2 are SGHAT and FQNNGV. CDR3 in amino acids: CASSLDRLAVDTQYF. The DNA of the CDR3 is TGTGCCAGCAGCTTAGATCGTCTAGCGGTGGATACGCAGTATTTT.

This sequence joins TRBV11-2 and TRBJ2-7, with 7 positions matching TRBD2. The CDR3 covers 14 residues. Germline loops: CDR1 SGHAT, CDR2 FQNNGV. Losses at the gene ends were 2 bases for V and 6 bases for J; bases not matched to a gene: 7. The CDR3: CASSLLGGSREQYF. Written as DNA, the CDR3 is TGTGCCAGCAGCTTATTGGGGGGGTCTCGCGAGCAGTACTTC.

V usage is TRBV19 and J usage is TRBJ1-3; no clear D. Trimming left V 7 bases short and J 2 bases short, with 12 bases between. Germline loops: CDR1 LNHDA, CDR2 SQIVND (reference sequence). This CDR3 is built from 14 residues. CDR3 bases: TGTGCCAGTAAGGACCGCGGGGCTGGAAACACCATATATTTT. This sequence encodes CASKDRGAGNTIYF. Together with reference TRBV19 and TRBJ1-3, the CDR3 gives the full variable domain: DGGITQSPKYLFRKEGQNVTLSCEQNLNHDAMYWYRQDPGQGLRLIYYSQIVNDFQKGDIAEGYSVSREKKESFPLTVTSAQKNPTAFYLCASKDRGAGNTIYFGEGSWLTVV.

About this clone: The sample carries other DNA sequences with the same CDR3. V usage is TRBV6-4 and J usage is TRBJ2-3; 7 nucleotides line up with TRBD2. The junction had 4 bases not matched to a gene; V was cut back by 0 bases and J by 1 base. The CDR3 has 16 residues. The V gene's germline CDR1 is MRHNA and CDR2 SNTAGT. CDR3 DNA: TGTGCCAGCAGTGACTCGTCGGGAGGTGGCACAGATACGCAGTATTTT. Translating it yields CASSDSSGGGTDTQYF.

This rearrangement joins TRBV10-3 to TRBJ1-4, with 9 bases identical to TRBD1. CDR1 is ENHRY and CDR2 is SYGVKD in the germline V gene. The CDR3 is made up of 18 amino acids. V shed 0 bases and J 2 bases; nucleotides not matched to a gene: 7. For the CDR3, the DNA is TGTGCCATCAGTGAGTCTGGGACAGGGTTATCGACTAATGAAAAACTGTTTTTT. It encodes CAISESGTGLSTNEKLFF.

The gene calls are TRBV9 and TRBJ2-1; D is ambiguous. The V and J ends lost 3 bases and 1 base respectively, with 11 bases between them. Germline CDR1 reads SGDLS; CDR2 reads YYNGEE. This CDR3 is 15 amino acids long. The CDR3 is CASSALGSSYNEQFF. The CDR3 DNA is TGTGCCAGCAGCGCCTTGGGGTCTTCCTACAATGAGCAGTTCTTC. The full variable domain, with the rest looked up from reference TRBV9 and TRBJ2-1, is DSGVTQTPKHLITATGQRVTLRCSPRSGDLSVYWYQQSLDQGLQFLIQYYNGEERAKGNILERFSAQQFPDLHSELNLSSLELGDSALYFCASSALGSSYNEQFFGPGTRLTVL.

The chain combines TRBV6-5 with TRBJ1-1; 7 nucleotides align to TRBD1. The CDR3 is made up of 14 amino acids. The ends lost 6 bases at V and 5 bases at J; junction bases unmatched: 9. CDR1 and CDR2 from the germline V gene are MNHEY and SVGAGI. CDR3 region: CASRIDRVGTEAFF. As DNA, the CDR3 is TGTGCCAGCAGGATAGACAGGGTTGGGACTGAAGCTTTCTTT.

The rearrangement uses TRBV5-1 and TRBJ2-1, with TRBD2 matching 9 bases. Germline values: CDR1 SGHRS, CDR2 YFSETQ. The length of the CDR3 is 16 residues. The V gene end was trimmed by 3 bases and the J gene end by 4 bases; junction bases not matched to a gene: 8. CDR3 DNA sequence: TGCGCCAGCAGCTCGCTGACTAGCGGAATATACAATGAGCAGTTCTTC. Amino acids: CASSSLTSGIYNEQFF.

The chain combines TRBV19 with TRBJ2-6; TRBD1 matches 7 bases. Germline V gene data show CDR1 as LNHDA and CDR2 as SQIVND (reference sequence). The CDR3 spans 15 residues. V gave up 3 bases and J gave up 12 bases; unmatched junction bases: 11. In nucleotides, the CDR3 is TGTGCCAGTAGTATCGAACGGGACAGCCGGGCCGTCCTGACTTTC. As protein: CASSIERDSRAVLTF.

The chain couples TRBV3-1 (or the pseudogene TRBV3-2) to TRBJ2-1; 13 bases fit TRBD2. Germline trimming cut 1 base from V and 3 bases from J; bases unmatched to any gene: 0. Looked up from germline, CDR1 is LGHDT and CDR2 is YNNKEL (reference sequence). The CDR3 is made up of 16 amino acids. CDR3 loop: CASSQGTSGGYNEQFF. The CDR3 nucleotides read TGTGCCAGCAGCCAAGGGACTAGCGGGGGCTACAATGAGCAGTTCTTC.

Here the CDR3 DNA reads TGTGCCAGCAGTTTAGGGGGACAGGGAGATGGCTACACCTTC. This gives the protein CASSLGGQGDGYTF. The V and J genes are TRBV27 and TRBJ1-2, with 9 bases identical to TRBD1. Trimming took 2 bases from V and 6 from J; bases not matched to a gene: 4. The CDR3 extends over 14 amino acids. Germline loops: CDR1 MNHEY, CDR2 SMNVEV (reference sequence).

The chain links TRBV6-1 to TRBJ1-1; 7 bases align to TRBD1. CDR1 is MNHNS, CDR2 SASEGT, per germline. The trim removed 1 base at V and 4 bases at J, leaving 6 bases unmatched. CDR3 length: 15 amino acids. The CDR3 DNA sequence: TGTGCCAGCAGTGAAGTTCAGGGGGAGGGCACTGAAGCTTTCTTT. Encoded protein: CASSEVQGEGTEAFF.

The CDR3 DNA reads as TGTGCCAGCAGTCCTACGAGCAGGGAAGGCACTGAAGCTTTCTTT. Its translation is CASSPTSREGTEAFF. The chain combines TRBV2 with TRBJ1-1; tentative D call: TRBD1 (5 bases). V was trimmed by 5 bases and J by 4 bases, leaving 17 bases between them. The germline V gene encodes CDR1 SNHLY and CDR2 FYNNEI. The length of the CDR3 is 15 residues.

The rearrangement joins TRBV18 to TRBJ2-3; 9 nucleotides agree with TRBD2. This CDR3 region has 15 residues. J lost 4 bases, V lost 0 bases, and 2 bases had no gene match. Germline CDR1 reads KGHSH; CDR2 reads LQKENI. In nucleotides, the CDR3 is TGTGCCAGCTCACCACCGGGACTAGCTCCAGATACGCAGTATTTT. It specifies CASSPPGLAPDTQYF.

The rearrangement joins TRBV18 to TRBJ1-2; D not resolved. The V and J ends lost 4 bases and 0 bases respectively, with 6 bases between them. CDR1 is KGHSH and CDR2 is LQKENI in the germline V gene. The CDR3 contains 13 residues. The CDR3 DNA reads as TGTGCCAGCTCACTTGATACTAACTATGGCTACACCTTC. This translates into CASSLDTNYGYTF.